This TCR beta chain was observed in a study of monozygotic twins with inflammatory bowel disease. UMIs that had a 6-nucleotide sample barcode were put in using template switching. TCRdb re-called the 5' RACE reads; one entry per CDR3 protein, DNA not given. The sample's table shows approximately 160,000 distinct CDR3 sequences. Germline CDR1 and CDR2: DFQATT and SNEGSKA (reference sequence). CDR3 length equals 12 residues. The specimen was blood. J is TRBJ2-3 and V is TRBV20-1; without DNA, the TCRdb call of TRBD1 cannot be checked. The source is a human donor with ulcerative colitis or Crohn's disease, or a healthy co-twin of an affected twin (not recorded which). CDR3 loop: CSAPDRIDTQYF.